This is a list of T cell receptor beta chains from one sample in a study of CXCR3-negative and CXCR3-positive naive CD8 T cells. Each CDR3 protein gets one entry in TCRdb, which reprocessed the 5' RACE reads and gives no DNA. This table holds about 30,000 distinct CDR3 sequences. The sequenced material came from memory CD8+ T cells from blood. These receptors all stem from a human donor in good health. Some clones in this sample may be carry-over from other donors' samples. CDR3s include the opening cysteine and the closing phenylalanine or tryptophan. Each record gives: clone size, J gene, V gene, CDR3 protein. Size values are once, few and many counts, or a class for expanded clones, and some rows have none.

NA	TRBJ2-7	TRBV11-2	CASSLVQGATYEQYF
NA	TRBJ2-3	TRBV7-8	CASSFPSGSTDTQYF
NA	TRBJ2-4	TRBV7-9	CASREGIGENIQYF
NA	TRBJ2-3	TRBV7-9	CASSPLWGPRTDTQYF
NA	TRBJ2-5	TRBV12-3/TRBV12-4	CASSFGETQYF
NA	TRBJ2-7	TRBV4-1	CASSQEAYAPEQYF
NA	TRBJ2-5	TRBV7-3	CASSPSTGKQETQYF
NA	TRBJ2-1	TRBV7-8	CASSRGDNEQFF
medium-sized	TRBJ2-7	TRBV4-3	CASSQDATGRGSYEQYF
NA	TRBJ2-7	TRBV15	CATSRPSWTGDRYEQYF
NA	TRBJ2-1	TRBV7-9	CASSLLRDWGGSYNEQFF
NA	TRBJ2-4	TRBV15	CATSSPTAAKNIQYF
large	TRBJ1-4	TRBV27	CASSLGLAQGKLFF
NA	TRBJ1-2	TRBV29-1	CSVEGGSINYGYTF
NA	TRBJ2-3	TRBV6-5	CASSVHQLAGGLSDTQYF
NA	TRBJ2-7	TRBV7-9	CASSFPSGQGEYEQYF
NA	TRBJ2-7	TRBV4-1	CASSPLQTGEQYF
NA	TRBJ2-7	TRBV29-1	CSASIPRADEQYF
NA	TRBJ2-7	TRBV10-3	CAIMGHLSYEQYF
medium-sized	TRBJ2-6	TRBV7-6	CASSFEFIPSGANVLTF
NA	TRBJ2-5	TRBV29-1	CSVDKLAGGQETQYF
NA	TRBJ2-5	TRBV28	CASSREDEAETQYF
NA	TRBJ2-7	TRBV4-3	CASSQGDSSREQYF
NA	TRBJ2-1	TRBV15	CATSSRTTQINEQFF
NA	TRBJ2-5	TRBV4-2	CASSQPGQRETQYF
NA	TRBJ1-5	TRBV7-2	CASSFGAGNQPQHF
NA	TRBJ2-7	TRBV20-1	CSAREGVEQYF
NA	TRBJ1-1	TRBV20-1	CSARDLEDEVGAAFF
NA	TRBJ2-7	TRBV12-3/TRBV12-4	CASSLGTSVHSYEQYF
NA	TRBJ2-2	TRBV29-1	CSVEDRRGTGELFF